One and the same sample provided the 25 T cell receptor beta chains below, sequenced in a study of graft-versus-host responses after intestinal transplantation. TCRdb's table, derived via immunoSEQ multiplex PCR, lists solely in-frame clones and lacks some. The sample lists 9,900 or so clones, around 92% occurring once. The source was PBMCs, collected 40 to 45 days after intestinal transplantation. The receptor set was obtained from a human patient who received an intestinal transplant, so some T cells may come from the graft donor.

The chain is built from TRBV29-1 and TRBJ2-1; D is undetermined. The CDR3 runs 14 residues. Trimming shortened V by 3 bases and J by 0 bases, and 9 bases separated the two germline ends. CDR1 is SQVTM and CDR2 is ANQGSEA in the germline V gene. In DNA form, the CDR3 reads TGCAGCGTTGATACCCCGAGCTCCTACAATGAGCAGTTCTTC. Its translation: CSVDTPSSYNEQFF.

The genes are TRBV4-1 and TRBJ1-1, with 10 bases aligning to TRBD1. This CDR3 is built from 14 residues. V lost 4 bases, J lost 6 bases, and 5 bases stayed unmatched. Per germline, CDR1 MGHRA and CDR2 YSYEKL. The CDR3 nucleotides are TGCGCCAGCAGCCCCCCGGGACAGGGGCCTGAAGCTTTCTTT. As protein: CASSPPGQGPEAFF.

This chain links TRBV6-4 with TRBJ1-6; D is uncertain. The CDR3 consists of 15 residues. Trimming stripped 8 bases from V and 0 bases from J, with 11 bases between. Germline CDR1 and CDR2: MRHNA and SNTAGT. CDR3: CASRVLSSYNSPLHF. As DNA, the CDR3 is TGTGCCAGCCGGGTTCTTAGCTCCTATAATTCACCCCTCCACTTT.

CDR3 sequence (DNA): TGTGCCAGCAGCTGGGGACTAGCGGGGACCGATGAGCAGTTCTTC. It is translated as CASSWGLAGTDEQFF. The rearrangement links TRBV7-3 to TRBJ2-1, with 13 bases identical to TRBD2. J was trimmed by 8 bases and V by 4 bases; bases with no gene match: 5. CDR1 and CDR2 (germline): SGHTA, FQGTGA. CDR3 length: 15 amino acids.

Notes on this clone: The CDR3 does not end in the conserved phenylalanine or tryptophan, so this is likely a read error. CDR3 DNA sequence: TGTGCTAGTGGCCCCGAGAGCTATAGCAATCAGCCCCAGCATCTT. Translation gives CASGPESYSNQPQHL. The chain uses TRBV12-5 and TRBJ1-5; D is unresolved. This CDR3 is built from 15 residues. CDR1 is LGHNT, CDR2 FRNRAP, per germline. The V end lost 6 bases, the J end lost 0 bases, and 12 bases lay between the germline ends.

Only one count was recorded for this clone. This CDR3 is CASSQDRVWNTEAFF. The CDR3 nucleotides read TGTGCCAGCAGCCAAGATCGGGTATGGAACACTGAAGCTTTCTTT. The rearrangement links TRBV4-2 to TRBJ1-1; D ambiguous. V was cut by 0 bases and J by 1 base, with 9 bases left in between. This CDR3 region has 15 residues. Germline V gene lookup returns CDR1 LGHNA and CDR2 YNFKEQ.

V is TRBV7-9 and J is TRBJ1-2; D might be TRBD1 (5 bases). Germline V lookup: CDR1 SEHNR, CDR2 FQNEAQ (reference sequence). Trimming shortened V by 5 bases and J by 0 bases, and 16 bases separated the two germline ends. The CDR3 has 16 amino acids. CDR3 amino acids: CASSPPGAHPNYGYTF. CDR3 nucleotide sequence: TGTGCCAGCAGCCCCCCCGGGGCCCATCCTAACTATGGCTACACCTTC. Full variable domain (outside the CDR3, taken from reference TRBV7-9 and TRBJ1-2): DTGVSQNPRHKITKRGQNVTFRCDPISEHNRLYWYRQTLGQGPEFLTYFQNEAQLEKSRLLSDRFSAERPKGSFSTLEIQRTEQGDSAMYLCASSPPGAHPNYGYTFGSGTRLTVV.

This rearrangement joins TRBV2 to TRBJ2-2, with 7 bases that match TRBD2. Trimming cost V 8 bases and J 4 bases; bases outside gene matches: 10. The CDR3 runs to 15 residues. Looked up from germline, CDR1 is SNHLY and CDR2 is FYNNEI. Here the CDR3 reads CASGGWASGTGELFF. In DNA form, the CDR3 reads TGTGCCAGCGGGGGGTGGGCTAGCGGCACCGGGGAGCTGTTTTTT.

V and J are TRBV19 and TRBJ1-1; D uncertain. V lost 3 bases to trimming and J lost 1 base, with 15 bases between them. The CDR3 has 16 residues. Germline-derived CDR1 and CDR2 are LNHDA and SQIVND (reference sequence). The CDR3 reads CASSIPQDTENTEAFF. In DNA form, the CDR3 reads TGTGCCAGTAGTATTCCCCAAGACACGGAGAACACTGAAGCTTTCTTT.

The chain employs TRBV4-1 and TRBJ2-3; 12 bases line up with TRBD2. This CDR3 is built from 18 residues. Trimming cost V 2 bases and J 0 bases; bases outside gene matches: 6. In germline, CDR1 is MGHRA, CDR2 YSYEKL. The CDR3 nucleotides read TGCGCCAGCAGCCAACTAGCGGGGGGGGGTACTAGCACAGATACGCAGTATTTT. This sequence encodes CASSQLAGGGTSTDTQYF.

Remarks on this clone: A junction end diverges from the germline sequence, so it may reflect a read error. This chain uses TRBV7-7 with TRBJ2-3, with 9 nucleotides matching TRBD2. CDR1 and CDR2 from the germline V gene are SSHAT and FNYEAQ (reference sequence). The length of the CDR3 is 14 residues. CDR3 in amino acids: CASSLAGGTDTQYF. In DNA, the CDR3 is TGTGCTAGCAGCTTAGCGGGGGGCACAGATACGCAGTATTTT.

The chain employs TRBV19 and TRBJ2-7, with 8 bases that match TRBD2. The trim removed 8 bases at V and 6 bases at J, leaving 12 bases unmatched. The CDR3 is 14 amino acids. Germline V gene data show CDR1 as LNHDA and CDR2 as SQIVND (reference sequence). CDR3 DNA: TGTGCCAGTGGGAACCAGCGGGGGCCGGGCGAGCAGTACTTC. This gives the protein CASGNQRGPGEQYF.

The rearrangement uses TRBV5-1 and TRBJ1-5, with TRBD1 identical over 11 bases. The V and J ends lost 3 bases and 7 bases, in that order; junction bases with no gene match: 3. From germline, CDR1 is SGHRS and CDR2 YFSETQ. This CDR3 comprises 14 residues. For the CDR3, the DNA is TGCGCCAGCAGCTCGGGACAGGGGGACCAGCCCCAGCATTTT. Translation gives CASSSGQGDQPQHF.

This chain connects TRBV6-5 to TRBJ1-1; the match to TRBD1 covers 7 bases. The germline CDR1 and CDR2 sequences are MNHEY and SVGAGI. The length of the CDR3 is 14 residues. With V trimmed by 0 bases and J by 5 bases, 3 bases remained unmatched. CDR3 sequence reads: CASSYSGRGTEAFF. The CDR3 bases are TGTGCCAGCAGTTACTCGGGCAGGGGGACTGAAGCTTTCTTT.

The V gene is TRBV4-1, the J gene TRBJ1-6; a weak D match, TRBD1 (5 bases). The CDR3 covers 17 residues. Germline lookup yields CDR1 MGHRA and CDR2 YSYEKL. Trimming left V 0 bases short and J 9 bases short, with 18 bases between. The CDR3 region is CASSQDSVTRGASPLHF. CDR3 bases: TGCGCCAGCAGCCAAGATTCCGTGACGAGAGGGGCTTCACCCCTCCACTTT.

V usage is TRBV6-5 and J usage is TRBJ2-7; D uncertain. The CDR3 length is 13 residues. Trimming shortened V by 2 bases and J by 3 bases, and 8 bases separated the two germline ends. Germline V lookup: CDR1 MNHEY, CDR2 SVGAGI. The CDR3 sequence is CASSYRMLYEQYF. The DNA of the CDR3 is TGTGCCAGCAGTTACAGGATGCTCTACGAGCAGTACTTC.

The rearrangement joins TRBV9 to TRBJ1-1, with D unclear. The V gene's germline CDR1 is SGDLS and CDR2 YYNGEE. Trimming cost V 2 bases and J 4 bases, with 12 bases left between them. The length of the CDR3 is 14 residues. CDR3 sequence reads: CASSVGSQLTEAFF. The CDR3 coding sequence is TGTGCCAGCAGCGTTGGCAGTCAACTCACTGAAGCTTTCTTT.

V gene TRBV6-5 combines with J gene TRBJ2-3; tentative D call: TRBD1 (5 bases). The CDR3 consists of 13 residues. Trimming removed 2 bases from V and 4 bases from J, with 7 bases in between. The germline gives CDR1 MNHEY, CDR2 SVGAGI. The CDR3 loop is CASSYRGPDTQYF. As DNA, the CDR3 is TGTGCCAGCAGTTACAGGGGCCCAGATACGCAGTATTTT.

The DNA for the CDR3 is TGTGCCACCAGCAGCCGGAAATCTGGGGCCAACGTCCTGACTTTC. Its protein is CATSSRKSGANVLTF. The chain joins TRBV15 to TRBJ2-6; D is ambiguous. The length of the CDR3 is 15 residues. CDR1 and CDR2 (germline): LNHNV, YYDKDF (reference sequence). V was trimmed by 3 bases and J by 1 base, leaving 7 bases between them. Drawing the rest from reference TRBV15 and TRBJ2-6, the complete variable domain is DAMVIQNPRYQVTQFGKPVTLSCSQTLNHNVMYWYQQKSSQAPKLLFHYYDKDFNNEADTPDNFQSRRPNTSFCFLDIRSPGLGDTAMYLCATSSRKSGANVLTFGAGSRLTVL.

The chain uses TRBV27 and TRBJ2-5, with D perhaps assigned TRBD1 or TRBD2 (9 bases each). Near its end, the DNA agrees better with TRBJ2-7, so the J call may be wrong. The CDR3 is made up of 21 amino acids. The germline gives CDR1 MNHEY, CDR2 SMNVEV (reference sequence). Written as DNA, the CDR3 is TGTGCCAGCAGTCCGACTGGGACAGGGAGCGGGGGGTCAAGGGGGCTTTACGAGCAGTACTTC. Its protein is CASSPTGTGSGGSRGLYEQYF.

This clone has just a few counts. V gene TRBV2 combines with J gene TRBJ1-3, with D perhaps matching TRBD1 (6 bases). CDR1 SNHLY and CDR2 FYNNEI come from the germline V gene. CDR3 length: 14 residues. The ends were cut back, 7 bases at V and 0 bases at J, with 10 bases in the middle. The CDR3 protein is CASIQGSSGNTIYF. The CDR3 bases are TGTGCCAGCATTCAGGGGAGCTCTGGAAACACCATATATTTT.

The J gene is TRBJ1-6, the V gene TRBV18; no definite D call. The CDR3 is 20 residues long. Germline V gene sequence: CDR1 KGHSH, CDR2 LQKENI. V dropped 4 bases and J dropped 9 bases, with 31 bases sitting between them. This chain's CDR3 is CASSLDIPMGWPLGLSPLHF. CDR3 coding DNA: TGTGCCAGCTCACTCGACATACCGATGGGGTGGCCATTAGGGCTTTCACCCCTCCACTTT.

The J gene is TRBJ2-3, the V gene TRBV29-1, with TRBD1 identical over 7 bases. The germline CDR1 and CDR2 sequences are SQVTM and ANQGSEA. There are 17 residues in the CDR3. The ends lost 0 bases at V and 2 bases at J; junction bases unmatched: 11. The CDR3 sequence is CSVEDYEGARFTDTQYF. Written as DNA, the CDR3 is TGCAGCGTTGAAGATTATGAGGGGGCCAGGTTCACAGATACGCAGTATTTT.

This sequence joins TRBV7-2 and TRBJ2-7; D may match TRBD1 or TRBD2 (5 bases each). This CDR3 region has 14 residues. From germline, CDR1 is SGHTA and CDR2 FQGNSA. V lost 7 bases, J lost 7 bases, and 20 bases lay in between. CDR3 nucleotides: TGTGCCAGCAAGGTGGTCGGGGCCTCTTGGGAGCAGTACTTC. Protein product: CASKVVGASWEQYF.

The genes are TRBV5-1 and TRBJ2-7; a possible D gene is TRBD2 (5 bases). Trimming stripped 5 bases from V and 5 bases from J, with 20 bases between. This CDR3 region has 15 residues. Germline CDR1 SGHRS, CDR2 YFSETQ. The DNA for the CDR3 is TGCGCCAGCAGGCCCTTCGGGGAGCTTTCCAACGAGCAGTACTTC. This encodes CASRPFGELSNEQYF.